Presented here are 30 T cell receptor beta chains from one specimen sequenced in a study of T cells in Graves' hyperthyroidism and ophthalmopathy. It was RNA transcripts that yielded the amplified TCR beta CDR3 regions. The primer set for the first-round RT-PCR of the TCR CDR3 was HTBI. A single record per CDR3 protein comes from TCRdb applying MiXCR to the multiplex PCR reads. The table lists around 210,000 distinct CDR3 sequences, roughly a sixth of them singletons, with roughly 49% in the top ten. The specimen was blood. All receptors come from a woman in her forties or fifties with Graves' hyperthyroidism.

The rearrangement uses TRBV11-2 and TRBJ2-7, with 14 positions matching TRBD2. This CDR3 has 17 residues. In germline, CDR1 is SGHAT, CDR2 FQNNGV. The V and J ends lost 5 bases and 3 bases, in that order; junction bases with no gene match: 9. CDR3 loop: CASSPTRLAGGRYEQYF. Here the CDR3 DNA reads TGTGCCAGCAGCCCCACCAGACTAGCGGGAGGGCGCTACGAGCAGTACTTC.

The rearrangement uses TRBV6-2 or TRBV6-3 and TRBJ2-1, with D possibly matching TRBD1 (5 bases). Per germline, CDR1 MNHEY and CDR2 SVGEGT. The CDR3 length is 14 residues. Trimming shortened V by 6 bases and J by 8 bases, and 17 bases separated the two germline ends. CDR3 sequence (DNA): TGTGCCAGCAGCCAACAAGGACAAGTCGATGAGCAGTTCTTC. The encoded protein is CASSQQGQVDEQFF.

In its sample, this clonotype was seen many times. V gene TRBV11-3 combines with J gene TRBJ1-1, with 9 bases matching TRBD1. The CDR3 loop spans 15 amino acids. With 5 bases clipped from V and 4 bases from J, the junction kept 8 bases outside the gene matches. The germline V gene has CDR1 SGHNT and CDR2 YENEEA. CDR3 sequence: CASSRGQGIGTEAFF. CDR3 in DNA: TGTGCCAGCAGCCGAGGACAGGGGATAGGCACTGAAGCTTTCTTT.

Many counts were recorded for this clonotype. CDR3 nucleotides: TGTGCCAGCAGAGAGGGAGCGGGAGGGCCGGGTGTGGAGACCCAGTACTTC. It specifies CASREGAGGPGVETQYF. V gene TRBV2 combines with J gene TRBJ2-5, with 10 bases matching TRBD2. Trimming removed 6 bases from V and 5 bases from J; junction bases left unmatched: 15. Germline V gene data show CDR1 as SNHLY and CDR2 as FYNNEI. The CDR3 is made up of 17 amino acids.

The chain links TRBV6-1 to TRBJ2-1; weak D call: TRBD1 (6 bases). This CDR3 has 16 residues. CDR1 and CDR2 (germline): MNHNS, SASEGT. Trimming shortened V by 3 bases and J by 4 bases, and 16 bases separated the two germline ends. This chain's CDR3 is CASSEPERQGYNEQFF. The DNA for the CDR3 is TGTGCCAGCAGTGAGCCCGAGCGGCAGGGGTACAATGAGCAGTTCTTC.

This clonotype was recorded once. The chain has TRBV5-1 and TRBJ2-2, with D unclear. Per germline, CDR1 SGHRS and CDR2 YFSETQ. Trimming removed 4 bases from V and 2 bases from J, with 12 bases in between. The length of the CDR3 is 15 residues. CDR3 DNA: TGCGCCAGCAGCATCCCTCTTGGAAACACCGGGGAGCTGTTTTTT. Amino acids: CASSIPLGNTGELFF.

This clonotype appeared many times. The chain couples TRBV11-2 to TRBJ1-1, with TRBD1 matching 7 bases. Germline V lookup: CDR1 SGHAT, CDR2 FQNNGV. Trimming took 7 bases from V and 1 from J; bases not matched to a gene: 15. The CDR3 runs 17 residues. The CDR3: CASIQSGTAKSNTEAFF. CDR3 DNA sequence: TGTGCCAGCATCCAGTCTGGGACAGCGAAGTCGAACACTGAAGCTTTCTTT.

This clonotype was counted many times. CDR3 nucleotide sequence: TGTGCCAGCAGTGAAGGGGGCCACGCCAGTCAGCCCCAGCATTTT. This sequence encodes CASSEGGHASQPQHF. This chain uses TRBV6-1 with TRBJ1-5, with D possibly TRBD1 on 5 matching bases. Trimming removed 1 base from V and 6 bases from J, with 13 bases in between. Germline assignment: CDR1 MNHNS and CDR2 SASEGT. There are 15 residues in the CDR3.

This clonotype was detected ten times or more. This chain uses TRBV15 with TRBJ2-7; D not resolved. With 0 bases removed from V and 0 bases from J, the gap between germline ends came to 9 bases. The CDR3 is 15 amino acids. The V gene's germline CDR1 is LNHNV and CDR2 YYDKDF (reference sequence). CDR3 in DNA: TGTGCCACCAGCAGAGAGTTTGGGTCCTCCTACGAGCAGTACTTC. It yields the protein CATSREFGSSYEQYF.

With regard to this clonotype: One junction end does not reproduce the germline sequence, and a read error may be involved. The chain joins TRBV11-2 to TRBJ2-5; D remains ambiguous. The CDR3 runs 11 residues. CDR1 and CDR2 from the germline V gene are SGHAT and FQNNGV. As DNA, the CDR3 is TGTGCCAGCAACACAGCCGGTCCCAGCAGCTTC. Translating gives CASNTAGPSSF.

This clonotype was seen repeatedly, ten times or more. V and J are TRBV11-2 and TRBJ1-4, with D uncertain. V lost 5 bases and J lost 5, with 15 bases in between. Germline V gives CDR1 SGHAT, CDR2 FQNNGV. This CDR3 comprises 15 residues. The CDR3 spells CASSLDTKTNEKLFF. CDR3 nucleotide sequence: TGTGCCAGCAGCCTTGACACGAAAACAAATGAAAAACTGTTTTTT.

This clonotype was seen many times. The chain couples TRBV29-1 to TRBJ2-7; D is possibly TRBD1 or TRBD2 (7 bases each). The germline CDR1 and CDR2 sequences are SQVTM and ANQGSEA. Trimming left V 7 bases short and J 5 bases short, with 12 bases between. This CDR3 spans 11 amino acids. CDR3 DNA: TGCAGCGCAGGGGGGGGGGACGAGCAGTACTTC. The encoded protein is CSAGGGDEQYF.

This clonotype was recorded many times. At one of its ends the junction is not consistent with the germline gene, which may arise from a read error. The V gene is TRBV19, the J gene TRBJ1-1; D ambiguous. This CDR3 region has 13 residues. Per the germline V gene, CDR1 is LNHDA and CDR2 is SQIVND (reference sequence). CDR3: CASSLDENTEAFF. Here the CDR3 DNA reads TGTGCCAGTAGTCTAGATGAGAACACTGAAGCTTTCTTT. The variable domain in full, with the rest retrieved from reference TRBV19 and TRBJ1-1, is DGGITQSPKYLFRKEGQNVTLSCEQNLNHDAMYWYRQDPGQGLRLIYYSQIVNDFQKGDIAEGYSVSREKKESFPLTVTSAQKNPTAFYLCASSLDENTEAFFGQGTRLTVV.

This clonotype has at least ten counts. The J gene is TRBJ2-1, the V gene TRBV7-2, with D possibly being TRBD2 (5 bases). In germline, CDR1 is SGHTA, CDR2 FQGNSA. V lost 2 bases and J lost 8, with 13 bases in between. The CDR3 has 14 amino acids. The CDR3 is CASSLIVGGHEQFF. The CDR3 bases are TGTGCCAGCAGCTTAATCGTTGGAGGCCATGAGCAGTTCTTC.

The chain employs TRBV20-1 and TRBJ2-7; 8 nucleotides line up with TRBD2. V lost 1 base and J lost 7; bases outside the gene matches: 12. CDR3 length equals 15 residues. The germline gives CDR1 DFQATT, CDR2 SNEGSKA (reference sequence). The CDR3 DNA is TGCAGTGCTAGAGTGAACCTAAGCGGGAGAGGTGAGCAGTACTTC. Protein product: CSARVNLSGRGEQYF.

The chain is built from TRBV27 and TRBJ2-5; D not resolved. The germline gives CDR1 MNHEY, CDR2 SMNVEV (reference sequence). The CDR3 has 13 residues. Between the trimmed V and J ends, which lost 4 bases and 5 bases, there was a span of 11 bases. The chain's CDR3 is CASSSLPRETQYF. CDR3 bases: TGTGCCAGCAGTTCTCTTCCACGGGAGACCCAGTACTTC.

This clonotype was observed a few times. This chain uses TRBV30 with TRBJ2-1; 9 bases align to TRBD2. Germline V gene data show CDR1 as GTSNPN and CDR2 as SVGIG (reference sequence). This CDR3 has 14 residues. After removal of 2 bases from V and 6 bases from J, the junction contained 5 bases not matched to a gene. The CDR3: CAWSRGGLANEQFF. The CDR3 DNA reads as TGTGCCTGGAGTCGGGGGGGACTAGCCAATGAGCAGTTCTTC.

The chain couples TRBV10-3 to TRBJ2-7; 11 bases align to TRBD2. The CDR3 contains 14 residues. V lost 3 bases to trimming and J lost 7 bases; unmatched junction nucleotides: 5. In germline, CDR1 is ENHRY, CDR2 SYGVKD. The CDR3 protein is CAISETSGRKEQYF. CDR3 bases: TGTGCCATCAGTGAAACTAGCGGGAGAAAGGAGCAGTACTTC.

V is TRBV28 and J is TRBJ2-1; 8 bases align to TRBD2. This CDR3 has 20 residues. V trimming: 6 bases; J trimming: 0 bases; junction bases outside the gene matches: 19. Germline V gene data show CDR1 as MDHEN and CDR2 as SYDVKM. CDR3 sequence reads: CASSVGSASGYTSSYNEQFF. DNA of the CDR3: TGTGCCAGCAGCGTAGGGTCAGCTAGCGGGTACACTAGCTCCTACAATGAGCAGTTCTTC.

There are a few counts of this clonotype. The chain employs TRBV15 and TRBJ1-5; D perhaps matches TRBD1 (5 bases). Germline V gene data show CDR1 as LNHNV and CDR2 as YYDKDF (reference sequence). There are 13 residues in the CDR3. V shed 8 bases and J shed 7 bases, with 15 bases lying between them. CDR3 nucleotide sequence: TGTGCCACCGCGGGGGTGGAGACGCAGCCCCAGCATTTT. Encoded protein: CATAGVETQPQHF.

In this sample, this clonotype turned up many times. The V call is TRBV12-3 or TRBV12-4, the J call TRBJ2-2, with 13 bases aligning to TRBD2. The CDR3 runs to 18 residues. J lost 2 bases, V lost 6 bases, and 9 bases had no gene match. The CDR3 DNA reads as TGTGCCAGCAGCCACCAGACTAGCGGGAGGCCTAACACCGGGGAGCTGTTTTTT. The encoded protein is CASSHQTSGRPNTGELFF.

In its sample, this clonotype was seen many times. This sequence joins TRBV2 and TRBJ1-2; 8 bases align to TRBD1. Trimming cost V 3 bases and J 3 bases; bases outside gene matches: 12. The CDR3 contains 17 residues. Germline V CDR1 and CDR2: SNHLY, FYNNEI. Here the CDR3 DNA reads TGTGCCAGCAGTGATCAGGGGGCTCTAGCGCTCGACTATGGCTACACCTTC. This sequence encodes CASSDQGALALDYGYTF. Drawing the rest from reference TRBV2 and TRBJ1-2, the complete variable domain is EPEVTQTPSHQVTQMGQEVILRCVPISNHLYFYWYRQILGQKVEFLVSFYNNEISEKSEIFDDQFSVERPDGSNFTLKIRSTKLEDSAMYFCASSDQGALALDYGYTFGSGTRLTVV.

Ten or more counts support this clonotype. This chain connects TRBV30 to TRBJ1-1; 8 positions agree with TRBD1. Germline CDR1 reads GTSNPN; CDR2 reads SVGIG (reference sequence). The CDR3 has 16 residues. With V trimmed by 1 base and J by 4 bases, 11 bases remained unmatched. In DNA, the CDR3 is TGTGCCTGGAGTGCGCCGGGACAGGCTATTCCCACTGAAGCTTTCTTT. Translated, it gives CAWSAPGQAIPTEAFF.

In its sample, this clonotype was seen many times. The chain uses TRBV4-2 and TRBJ2-7; 8 bases map to TRBD2. V lost 0 bases to trimming and J lost 2 bases; unmatched junction nucleotides: 6. The germline gives CDR1 LGHNA, CDR2 YNFKEQ. CDR3 length: 16 amino acids. DNA for the CDR3: TGTGCCAGCAGCCAAGAACTAGCGGAACTTGCCTACGAGCAGTACTTC. Translation: CASSQELAELAYEQYF.

This clonotype was observed a few times. The V call is TRBV29-1, the J call TRBJ2-5; D remains ambiguous. In germline, CDR1 is SQVTM, CDR2 ANQGSEA. The CDR3 spans 12 residues. V was clipped by 5 bases and J by 5 bases, with 12 bases between them. The CDR3 is CSVRSSRETQYF. The CDR3 DNA reads TGCAGCGTTAGGAGTAGTCGGGAGACCCAGTACTTC.

The CDR3 loop reads CASSLPTRGETQYF. For the CDR3, the DNA is TGTGCCAGCAGCCTGCCAACTAGGGGCGAGACCCAGTACTTC. This chain uses TRBV7-9 with TRBJ2-5, with D perhaps assigned TRBD1 or TRBD2 (5 bases each). V was shortened by 5 bases and J by 5 bases, with 15 bases between the two germline ends. CDR3 size: 14 residues. Germline assignment: CDR1 SEHNR and CDR2 FQNEAQ (reference sequence).

There are many counts of this clonotype. This chain connects TRBV5-1 to TRBJ2-5, with TRBD1 identical over 7 bases. Germline V gene lookup returns CDR1 SGHRS and CDR2 YFSETQ. This CDR3 is built from 15 residues. Trimming took 1 base from V and 4 from J; bases not matched to a gene: 7. This CDR3 is CASSLLGQAGETQYF. CDR3 nucleotides: TGCGCCAGCAGCTTGTTAGGACAGGCGGGAGAGACCCAGTACTTC.

This clonotype was detected many times. The chain links TRBV2 to TRBJ2-1; D remains unclear. Germline loops: CDR1 SNHLY, CDR2 FYNNEI. V lost 8 bases, J lost 0 bases, and 8 bases lay in between. The CDR3 contains 13 residues. For the CDR3, the DNA is TGTGCCAGCGTCAAGGACTCCTACAATGAGCAGTTCTTC. Protein: CASVKDSYNEQFF.

This clonotype was found many times. CDR3 nucleotide sequence: TGTGCCACCGTAAAGACAGGGAGAATAGACAATGAGCAGTTCTTC. This encodes CATVKTGRIDNEQFF. The chain is built from TRBV15 and TRBJ2-1; the match to TRBD1 covers 7 bases. Unmatched junction bases numbered 12, after V lost 8 bases and J lost 5 bases. This CDR3 region has 15 residues. Germline CDR1 reads LNHNV; CDR2 reads YYDKDF (reference sequence).

This clonotype was observed a few times. The V gene is TRBV7-9, the J gene TRBJ1-1, with TRBD1 matching 7 bases. The CDR3 runs 14 residues. Germline loops: CDR1 SEHNR, CDR2 FQNEAQ (reference sequence). Trimming took 5 bases from V and 2 from J; bases not matched to a gene: 5. In nucleotides, the CDR3 is TGTGCCAGCAGCCTCCGGGACAGAAACACTGAAGCTTTCTTT. As protein: CASSLRDRNTEAFF.